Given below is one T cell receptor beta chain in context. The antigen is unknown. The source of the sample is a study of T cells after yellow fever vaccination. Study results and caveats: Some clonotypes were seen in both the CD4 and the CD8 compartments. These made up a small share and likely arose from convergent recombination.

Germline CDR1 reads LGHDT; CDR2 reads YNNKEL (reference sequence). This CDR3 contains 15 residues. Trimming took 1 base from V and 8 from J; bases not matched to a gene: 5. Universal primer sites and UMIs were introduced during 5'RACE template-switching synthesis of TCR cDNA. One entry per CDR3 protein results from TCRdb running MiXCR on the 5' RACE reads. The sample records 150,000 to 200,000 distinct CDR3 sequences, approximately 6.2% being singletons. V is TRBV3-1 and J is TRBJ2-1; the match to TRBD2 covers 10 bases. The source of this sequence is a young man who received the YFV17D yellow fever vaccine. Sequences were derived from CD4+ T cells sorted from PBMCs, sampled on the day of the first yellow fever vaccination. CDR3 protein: CASSQVQRGGHEQFF. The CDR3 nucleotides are TGTGCCAGCAGCCAAGTCCAGCGGGGGGGCCATGAGCAGTTCTTC.